The TCR beta chain described here comes from a study of T cell responses to AZD1222 COVID-19 vaccine. Deletions cut 2 bases from V and 8 bases from J, with 18 bases between. The CDR3 contains 16 residues. Germline V gene sequence: CDR1 SNHLY, CDR2 FYNNEI. This clone has a single count. The table came from immunoSEQ multiplex PCR; TCRdb's copy has only in-frame clones and leaves some out. The sample has around 250,000 clones, 85% to 95% seen once. The V gene is TRBV2, the J gene TRBJ1-4; possibly TRBD1 for D (6 bases). This receptor was taken from an adult in good health. Sequenced here: peripheral blood, sampled on day 0 of AZD1222 vaccination. CDR3 coding DNA: TGTGCCAGCAGTGAATCCGCCGGACAGTGGACCGAAAAACTGTTTTTT. Translation: CASSESAGQWTEKLFF.